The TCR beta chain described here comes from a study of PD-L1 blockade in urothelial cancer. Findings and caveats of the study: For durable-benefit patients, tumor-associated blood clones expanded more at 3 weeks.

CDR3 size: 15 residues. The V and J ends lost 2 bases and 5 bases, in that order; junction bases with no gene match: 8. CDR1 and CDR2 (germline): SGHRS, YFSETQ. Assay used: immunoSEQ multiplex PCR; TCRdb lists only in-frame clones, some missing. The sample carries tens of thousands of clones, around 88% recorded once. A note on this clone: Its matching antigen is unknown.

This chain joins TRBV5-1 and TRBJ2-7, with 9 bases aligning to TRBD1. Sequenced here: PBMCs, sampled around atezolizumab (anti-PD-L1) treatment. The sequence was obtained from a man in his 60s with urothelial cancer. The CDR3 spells CASSLGDREPHEQYF. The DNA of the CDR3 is TGCGCCAGCAGCTTAGGGGACAGGGAACCCCACGAGCAGTACTTC.